These 27 T cell receptor beta chains came from one sample sequenced in a study of T cell repertoires in aging, cancer and after chemotherapy. The template was genomic DNA from peripheral blood, not RNA. Multiplex touch-down PCR with TRB-A/B primers amplified rearranged V-D-J TRB sequences. MiXCR was run by TCRdb on the multiplex PCR reads, yielding one entry per CDR3 protein. The sample includes roughly 12,000 distinct CDR3 sequences, about 24% of them seen just once. The specimen sequenced was blood. Source of these receptors: a human donor in good health.

This clonotype is labeled medium-sized. The chain has TRBV27 and TRBJ2-1; D may be TRBD1 or TRBD2 (5 bases each). Trimming took 4 bases from V and 10 from J, leaving 11 bases between them. The CDR3 consists of 12 residues. Germline CDR1 MNHEY, CDR2 SMNVEV (reference sequence). The CDR3 region is CASSSGQGEQFF. For the CDR3, the DNA is TGTGCCAGCAGTTCGGGGCAGGGCGAGCAGTTCTTC.

The V gene is TRBV12-3 or TRBV12-4, the J gene TRBJ2-3; D not resolved. The CDR3 covers 14 residues. Trimming left V 6 bases short and J 0 bases short, with 10 bases between. Here the CDR3 DNA reads TGTGCCAGCAGCATAAATCTAAGCACAGATACGCAGTATTTT. It encodes CASSINLSTDTQYF.

In its sample, this clonotype was seen a few times. The chain combines TRBV6-5 with TRBJ2-7; 9 bases are a match to TRBD2. The CDR3 length is 15 residues. Trimming at V came to 2 bases and at J to 2 bases, leaving 4 bases not matched to a gene. CDR1 and CDR2 (germline): MNHEY, SVGAGI. CDR3 loop: CASSYGLAGTYEQYF. CDR3 bases: TGTGCCAGCAGTTACGGCCTAGCGGGGACCTACGAGCAGTACTTC.

Within the sample, this clonotype is medium-sized. This rearrangement joins TRBV7-9 to TRBJ2-5; D perhaps matches TRBD1 (6 bases). This CDR3 spans 14 amino acids. Germline loops: CDR1 SEHNR, CDR2 FQNEAQ (reference sequence). V lost 0 bases and J 2 bases, leaving 7 bases between the germline ends. CDR3 sequence reads: CASSLADSQETQYF. The DNA for the CDR3 is TGTGCCAGCAGCTTAGCGGACAGTCAAGAGACCCAGTACTTC. Based on the CDR3 plus reference TRBV7-9 and TRBJ2-5, the full variable domain is DTGVSQNPRHKITKRGQNVTFRCDPISEHNRLYWYRQTLGQGPEFLTYFQNEAQLEKSRLLSDRFSAERPKGSFSTLEIQRTEQGDSAMYLCASSLADSQETQYFGPGTRLLVL.

In its sample, this clonotype was seen a few times. The J gene is TRBJ2-1, the V gene TRBV10-3; 8 bases map to TRBD2. The CDR3 covers 15 residues. After removal of 3 bases from V and 0 bases from J, the junction contained 1 base not matched to a gene. Germline V gene sequence: CDR1 ENHRY, CDR2 SYGVKD. In DNA form, the CDR3 reads TGTGCCATCAGTGATAGCGGGGACTCCTACAATGAGCAGTTCTTC. Amino acid sequence: CAISDSGDSYNEQFF.

The chain carries TRBV5-1 and TRBJ1-6; D perhaps matches TRBD1 (6 bases). V lost 4 bases, J lost 8 bases, and 13 bases lay in between. Per germline, CDR1 SGHRS and CDR2 YFSETQ. This CDR3 has 14 amino acids. CDR3 DNA: TGCGCCAGCAGCCGGGGGCACCGAGATTCACCCCTCCACTTT. This encodes CASSRGHRDSPLHF.

By sample fraction, this clonotype is medium-sized (0.01 to 0.1%). The CDR3 loop is CASSYRGGAGNEQFF. For the CDR3, the DNA is TGTGCCAGCAGTTACCGCGGGGGGGCGGGTAATGAGCAGTTCTTC. V is TRBV6-5 and J is TRBJ2-1, with 9 positions matching TRBD2. CDR1 MNHEY and CDR2 SVGAGI come from the germline V gene. The CDR3 covers 15 residues. V gave up 2 bases and J gave up 7 bases; unmatched junction bases: 6.

The chain is built from TRBV4-1 and TRBJ1-4; 11 nucleotides line up with TRBD1. Germline CDR1 reads MGHRA; CDR2 reads YSYEKL. The V gene end was trimmed by 3 bases and the J gene end by 8 bases; junction bases not matched to a gene: 5. This CDR3 spans 15 amino acids. The CDR3 DNA sequence: TGCGCCAGCAGCCAGGGCTGGGACAGGGGGGAAAAACTGTTTTTT. Its translation: CASSQGWDRGEKLFF.

Details on this clonotype: It may be a read error: a sequence one base away is much more abundant. The chain uses TRBV5-5 and TRBJ2-5, with D perhaps assigned TRBD1 or TRBD2 (5 bases each). The CDR3 totals 15 residues. CDR1 and CDR2 from the germline V gene are SGHKS and YYEKEE (reference sequence). In nucleotides, the CDR3 is TGTGCCAGCAGCTTAAGCCCCTCAGGGACGGAGAGCCAGTACTTC. It codes for CASSLSPSGTESQYF.

This clonotype was seen a few times. This chain uses TRBV12-3 or TRBV12-4 with TRBJ2-7; TRBD1 matches 8 bases. V lost 4 bases to trimming and J lost 4 bases; unmatched junction nucleotides: 12. The CDR3 consists of 16 residues. The CDR3 here is CASSSKLDRGRYEQYF. Here the CDR3 DNA reads TGTGCCAGCAGTTCCAAACTAGACAGGGGTAGGTACGAGCAGTACTTC.

Concerning this clonotype itself: The junction and the germline gene differ at one end; a read error may be behind it. The chain combines TRBV5-6 with TRBJ2-7; D uncertain. The length of the CDR3 is 14 residues. Germline V gene sequence: CDR1 SGHDT, CDR2 YYEEEE. The CDR3 DNA follows: TGTGCCAACAGCCTCCGGTCCTTCGTCCACGAGCAGTACTTC. Residues: CANSLRSFVHEQYF.

In this sample, this clonotype turned up a few times. The CDR3: CSARDSGTGEYNEQFF. In nucleotides, the CDR3 is TGCAGTGCTAGAGATAGCGGGACAGGGGAATACAATGAGCAGTTCTTC. V is TRBV20-1 and J is TRBJ2-1; 10 nucleotides match TRBD1. V lost 0 bases to trimming and J lost 4 bases; unmatched junction nucleotides: 6. The CDR3 is 16 residues long. Germline V gives CDR1 DFQATT, CDR2 SNEGSKA (reference sequence).

The V and J genes are TRBV4-1 and TRBJ2-5; D tentatively reads TRBD1 or TRBD2 (5 bases each). The CDR3 loop spans 16 amino acids. The germline V gene has CDR1 MGHRA and CDR2 YSYEKL. Between the trimmed V and J ends, which lost 5 bases and 0 bases, there was a span of 16 bases. The CDR3 loop is CASSKGRGPYQETQYF. In nucleotides, the CDR3 is TGCGCCAGCAGCAAAGGAAGGGGACCGTACCAAGAGACCCAGTACTTC.

This clonotype appeared a few times. The chain combines TRBV5-4 with TRBJ1-2; 7 positions match TRBD1. From germline, CDR1 is SGHNT and CDR2 YYREEE (reference sequence). The CDR3 is 16 residues long. J lost 5 bases, V lost 3 bases, and 13 bases had no gene match. The CDR3 nucleotides are TGTGCCAGCAGCTCCCCCGGGTTGGGGACAGTTTATGGCTACACCTTC. Translating it yields CASSSPGLGTVYGYTF. Using reference TRBV5-4 and TRBJ1-2 for the parts outside the CDR3, the full variable domain is ETGVTQSPTHLIKTRGQQVTLRCSSQSGHNTVSWYQQALGQGPQFIFQYYREEENGRGNFPPRFSGLQFPNYSSELNVNALELDDSALYLCASSSPGLGTVYGYTFGSGTRLTVV.

The chain carries TRBV6-6 and TRBJ1-2, with 7 bases that match TRBD1. This CDR3 is 17 amino acids long. The V segment lost 5 bases and the J segment 4 bases; nucleotides outside the gene matches: 16. Germline V lookup: CDR1 MNHNY, CDR2 SVGAGI (reference sequence). CDR3 DNA: TGTGCCAGCAGTAATTCCCTCCGTCTCAGGGGGAGCTATGGCTACACCTTC. Translation: CASSNSLRLRGSYGYTF.

In its sample, this clonotype ranks as medium-sized (0.01 to 0.1%). This chain links TRBV7-9 with TRBJ1-6; 7 positions agree with TRBD1. Losses at the gene ends were 5 bases for V and 8 bases for J; bases not matched to a gene: 9. This CDR3 contains 15 residues. Germline V CDR1 and CDR2: SEHNR, FQNEAQ (reference sequence). CDR3 sequence reads: CASSPITGEYSPLHF. The DNA for the CDR3 is TGTGCCAGCAGCCCTATAACAGGGGAGTATTCACCCCTCCACTTT.

This clonotype was counted a few times. The CDR3 reads CASSQVGEDSGNTIYF. The DNA for the CDR3 is TGTGCCAGCAGCCAAGTTGGGGAAGACTCTGGAAACACCATATATTTT. V and J are TRBV4-2 and TRBJ1-3; D call uncertain. The CDR3 extends over 16 amino acids. CDR1 and CDR2 (germline): LGHNA, YNFKEQ. Trimming left V 1 base short and J 0 bases short, with 10 bases between.

CDR3 residues: CASSPGQKLAGSDTQYF. CDR3 in DNA: TGTGCCAGCAGTCCGGGCCAAAAACTAGCGGGGTCAGATACGCAGTATTTT. The J gene is TRBJ2-3, the V gene TRBV12-3 or TRBV12-4, with 10 bases fitting TRBD2. This CDR3 has 17 amino acids. The V and J ends lost 5 bases and 4 bases, in that order; junction bases with no gene match: 12.

In its sample, this clonotype is medium-sized (0.01 to 0.1%). The chain uses TRBV6-1 and TRBJ1-6, with a possible D match to TRBD1 (5 bases). Trimming took 0 bases from V and 7 from J, leaving 16 bases between them. The germline gives CDR1 MNHNS, CDR2 SASEGT. The CDR3 is 17 amino acids. This CDR3 is CASSEASTGLLNSPLHF. CDR3 DNA sequence: TGTGCCAGCAGTGAAGCAAGTACGGGACTGCTCAATTCACCCCTCCACTTT.

This chain joins TRBV6-1 and TRBJ1-5; D is unresolved. Per the germline V gene, CDR1 is MNHNS and CDR2 is SASEGT. This CDR3 has 14 residues. Between the trimmed V and J ends, which lost 2 bases and 3 bases, there was a span of 8 bases. As DNA, the CDR3 is TGTGCCAGCAGTGAACTAGGATACAATCAGCCCCAGCATTTT. Its protein is CASSELGYNQPQHF.

This chain connects TRBV5-5 to TRBJ2-7; perhaps TRBD2 as D (5 bases). The CDR3 runs 14 residues. V was cut by 0 bases and J by 3 bases, with 10 bases left in between. CDR1 is SGHKS, CDR2 YYEKEE, per germline (reference sequence). CDR3 in amino acids: CASSLAPEGYEQYF. The CDR3 coding sequence is TGTGCCAGCAGCTTGGCACCTGAGGGCTACGAGCAGTACTTC.

Within the sample, this clonotype is medium-sized. This chain joins TRBV20-1 and TRBJ2-7; a weak D match, TRBD1 (6 bases). Germline V CDR1 and CDR2: DFQATT, SNEGSKA (reference sequence). The CDR3 is 14 amino acids. The germline V and J ends were trimmed by 3 bases and 1 base, with 13 bases remaining between them. DNA for the CDR3: TGCAGTGCTAGCTTAGGACAGTTTTCCTACGAGCAGTACTTC. Protein sequence: CSASLGQFSYEQYF.

The chain joins TRBV2 to TRBJ1-1; D call uncertain. The CDR3 runs to 15 residues. CDR1 and CDR2 (germline): SNHLY, FYNNEI. Trimming took 1 base from V and 1 from J, leaving 10 bases between them. CDR3 DNA sequence: TGTGCCAGCAGTGAAGATCCCGGGTCGAACACTGAAGCTTTCTTT. It yields the protein CASSEDPGSNTEAFF.

Within the sample, this clonotype is medium-sized. The CDR3 sequence is CAWRGRSGYTF. The DNA for the CDR3 is TGTGCCTGGAGGGGTCGAAGCGGCTACACCTTC. The rearrangement uses TRBV30 and TRBJ1-2; no clear D gene. V gave up 3 bases and J gave up 8 bases, with 10 bases separating them. The CDR3 has 11 amino acids. Germline CDR1 and CDR2: GTSNPN and SVGIG (reference sequence).

The chain has TRBV5-1 and TRBJ1-1; a possible D gene is TRBD1 (6 bases). Germline CDR1 is SGHRS and CDR2 is YFSETQ. V was trimmed by 2 bases and J by 5 bases, leaving 10 bases between them. The CDR3 sequence is 13 residues long. In DNA form, the CDR3 reads TGCGCCAGCAGCTTCACCGACAGGACTGAAGCTTTCTTT. This sequence encodes CASSFTDRTEAFF.

This clonotype was counted a few times. The CDR3 bases are TGCGCCAGTTCCGACGGACCGTCGAACACTGAAGCTTTCTTT. It is translated as CASSDGPSNTEAFF. J is TRBJ1-1 and V is TRBV5-1, with D hard to call. Germline CDR1 is SGHRS and CDR2 is YFSETQ. The CDR3 has 14 amino acids. With 8 bases removed from V and 1 base from J, the gap between germline ends came to 15 bases.

This sequence joins TRBV11-2 and TRBJ2-5; 9 positions agree with TRBD1. Germline-derived CDR1 and CDR2 are SGHAT and FQNNGV. V dropped 5 bases and J dropped 1; count of bases not matched to a gene: 8. This CDR3 is 16 amino acids long. The DNA of the CDR3 is TGTGCCAGCAGCCACCCGGACAGGGGAGGCCAAGAGACCCAGTACTTC. Translated, it gives CASSHPDRGGQETQYF.